The present T cell receptor (beta chain) was sequenced within a study of shared clonotypes between healthy human individuals. Study-wide background: Plates per donor: three CD4 naive, three CD4 memory, two CD8 naive, one CD8 memory. Points from the study as a whole: Read depth was anticipated to influence clonotype sharing among donors.

CD8 cells regarded as naive lacked CD45RO, were positively chosen for CCR7, and omitted terminally differentiated effector memory CD45RA+ cells. Only Caucasian adults living in Nashville, Tennessee served as donors. The CDR3 spans 16 residues. The germline V gene has CDR1 MGHRA and CDR2 YSYEKL. V gave up 4 bases and J gave up 2 bases, with 18 bases separating them. Running of the assay took place at deep level. Measured with immunoSEQ multiplex PCR; TCRdb has only the in-frame clones, and not every one. The sample gives some 2 million clones, approximately 94% of which show up once; around 1.2% is in the top ten. With respect to this clone: Its antigen is not known.

The V gene is TRBV4-1, the J gene TRBJ2-7; D may be TRBD1 or TRBD2 (6 bases each). Source material: naive CD8+ T cells sorted from blood. This receptor was obtained from a man aged 18-30 years in good health. The chain's CDR3 is CASSLPGAGTTYEQYF. CDR3 sequence (DNA): TGCGCCAGCAGCCTCCCGGGGGCAGGAACCACCTACGAGCAGTACTTC.